This T cell receptor beta chain was recovered during a study of blood T cell repertoires in COVID-19. Study-wide background: The United States, Italy and Spain provided the acute and convalescent COVID-19 samples.

Method: immunoSEQ multiplex PCR; TCRdb's copy keeps in-frame clones and lacks some. The sample includes 200,000 to 250,000 clones, roughly 81% seen only once; the top ten take 7.5%. Per germline, CDR1 MRHNA and CDR2 SNTAGT. The CDR3 totals 15 residues. The germline V and J ends were trimmed by 10 bases and 6 bases, with 21 bases remaining between them. Sample: peripheral blood. The chain employs TRBV6-4 and TRBJ2-2, with TRBD2 as a possible D gene (7 bases). This sequence was found in an elderly woman with COVID-19, enrolled during active disease. The chain's CDR3 is CATRGGDTGAGELFF. The CDR3 DNA sequence: TGTGCCACCCGGGGAGGGGACACGGGGGCCGGGGAGCTGTTTTTT.